This paragraph reports one T cell receptor (beta chain). As yet, its antigen is unknown. This sample is drawn from a study of Ad26.COV2.S vaccination and SARS-CoV-2 variants. Study-level background: Donor had been placed in the Ad26.COV2.S arm of the COV1001 trial. Doses of Ad26.COV2.S were injected into muscle once or twice, 56 days apart.

Findings of the study overall: Measurements of TCR breadth and depth may have given underestimates of the total T cell responses.

The sample's treatment: roughly 18 received Ad26.COV2.S at low or high dose, single or two shots; several received placebo; per-sample allocation not given. All samples were drawn on day 63, counting from the first vaccine or placebo injection. Assay: immunoSEQ multiplex PCR; the TCRdb copy retains only in-frame clones and omits some. Counted here are hundreds of thousands of clones, about 90% occurring once; the ten biggest clones make up roughly 1.5%. The specimen comprised peripheral blood, sampled in a trial of Ad26.COV2.S vaccine versus placebo. The receptor was isolated from a person aged 18-65 years who received the Ad26.COV2.S COVID-19 vaccine or a placebo.

CDR3 nucleotide sequence: TGTGCTAGTGGTTTGGCCGACAGGGGCGTAGGGGAAAAACTGTTTTTT. Protein: CASGLADRGVGEKLFF. V and J are TRBV12-5 and TRBJ1-4; TRBD1 matches at 8 bases. CDR3 size: 16 residues. V was clipped by 1 base and J by 8 bases; unmatched bases: 9. Germline V lookup: CDR1 LGHNT, CDR2 FRNRAP.